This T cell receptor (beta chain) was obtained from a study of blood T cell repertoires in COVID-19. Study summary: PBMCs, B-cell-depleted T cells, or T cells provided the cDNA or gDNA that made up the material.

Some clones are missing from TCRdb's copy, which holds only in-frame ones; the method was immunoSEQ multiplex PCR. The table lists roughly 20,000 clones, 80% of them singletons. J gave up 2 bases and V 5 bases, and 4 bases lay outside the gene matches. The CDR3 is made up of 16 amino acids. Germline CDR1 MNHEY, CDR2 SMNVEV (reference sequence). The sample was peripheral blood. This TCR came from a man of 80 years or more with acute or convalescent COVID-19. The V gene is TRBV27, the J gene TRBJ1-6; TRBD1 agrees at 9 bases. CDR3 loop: CASSAGQGTYNSPLHF. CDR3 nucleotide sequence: TGTGCCAGCAGTGCTGGACAGGGGACCTATAATTCACCCCTCCACTTT.